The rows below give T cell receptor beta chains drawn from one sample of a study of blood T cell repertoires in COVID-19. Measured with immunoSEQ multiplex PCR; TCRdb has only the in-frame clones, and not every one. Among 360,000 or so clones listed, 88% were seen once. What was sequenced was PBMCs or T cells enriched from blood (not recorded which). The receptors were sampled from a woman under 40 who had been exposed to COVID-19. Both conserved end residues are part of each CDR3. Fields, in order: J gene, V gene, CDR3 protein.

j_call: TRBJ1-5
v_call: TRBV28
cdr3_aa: CASSTVQGGLPTQHF

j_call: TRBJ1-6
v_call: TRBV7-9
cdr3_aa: CASSSTPPGGGSPLHF

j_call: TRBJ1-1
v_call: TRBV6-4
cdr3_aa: CASKRSGTGDTEAFF

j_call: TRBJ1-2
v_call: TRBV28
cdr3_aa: CASRDVGAAGYTF

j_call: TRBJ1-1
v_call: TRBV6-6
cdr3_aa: CASSTSPPGQLIEAFF

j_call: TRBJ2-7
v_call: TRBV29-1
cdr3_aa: CSAGRRYYEQYF

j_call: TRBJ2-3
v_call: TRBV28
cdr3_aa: CASSLAGNIDTQYF

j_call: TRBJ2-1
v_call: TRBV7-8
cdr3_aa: CASSLASGRSSSYNEQFF

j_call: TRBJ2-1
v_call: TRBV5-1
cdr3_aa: CASSLFEGNEQFF

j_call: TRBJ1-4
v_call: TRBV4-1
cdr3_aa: CASSPGTAEKLFF

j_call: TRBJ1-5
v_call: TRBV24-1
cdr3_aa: CATSDPTGSNQPQHF

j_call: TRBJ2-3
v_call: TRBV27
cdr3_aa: CASSYQGATDTQYF

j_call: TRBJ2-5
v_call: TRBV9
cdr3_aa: CASSPSAVQNQETQYF

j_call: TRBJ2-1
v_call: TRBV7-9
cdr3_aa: CASSPLGNEQFF

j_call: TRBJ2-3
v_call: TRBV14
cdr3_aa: CASSLLGEEDTQYF

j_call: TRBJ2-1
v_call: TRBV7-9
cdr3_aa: CASSLAGSSYNEQFF

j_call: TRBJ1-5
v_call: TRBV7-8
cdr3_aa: CASSLGLQRQPQHF

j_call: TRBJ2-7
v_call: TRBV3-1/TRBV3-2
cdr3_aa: CASSQYSYEQYF

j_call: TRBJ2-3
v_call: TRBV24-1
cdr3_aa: CATSDLTGSPDTQYF

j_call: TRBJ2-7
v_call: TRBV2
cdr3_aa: CASSEEIGVGF